This T cell receptor beta chain was sequenced for a study of T cell responses to AZD1222 COVID-19 vaccine. The CDR3 is 16 amino acids. In regard to this clone: Its antigen is still unknown.

Study outcomes and limitations: Nearly half of the spike-specific TCRs reportedly recognize variant regions that carry no mutations.

The repertoire was sequenced with immunoSEQ multiplex PCR; TCRdb's copy has only in-frame clones and lacks some. The data show 100,000 to 150,000 clones, with roughly 85% seen just once and about 1.5% held by the top ten. This TCR derives from an adult in good health. Sequencing used peripheral blood, obtained on day 0 of AZD1222 vaccination. The V call is TRBV12-2, the J call TRBJ1-4; the table's D call, TRBD1, has no DNA check behind it. TRBV12-2 is a pseudogene locus. The CDR3, as DNA: TGTGCAAGTCGCCACAGGATAGGGATTTTCGGTGAAAAACTGTTTTTT. The encoded protein is CASRHRIGIFGEKLFF.